The 26 T cell receptor beta chains given below trace back to one sample, sequenced in a study of blood T cell repertoires in COVID-19. Libraries were prepared by immunoSEQ multiplex PCR; TCRdb keeps only in-frame clonotypes and omits some of them. The sample holds roughly 84,000 clones; about 79% are singletons and the top ten take approximately 4.6%. Input material: peripheral blood. These TCRs come from a woman aged 45-65 years with acute or convalescent COVID-19.

The chain carries TRBV11-2 and TRBJ2-7; TRBD2 might be the D (5 bases). The V end was cut by 5 bases, the J end by 4 bases, with 12 bases between. The CDR3 is 13 amino acids. Germline V CDR1 and CDR2: SGHAT, FQNNGV. The CDR3 protein is CASSLSEGYEQYF. CDR3 DNA sequence: TGTGCCAGCAGCCTTAGCGAAGGGTACGAGCAGTACTTC.

This clone was recorded a few times. The CDR3 loop reads CASSQESGTSRVTEAFF. CDR3 sequence (DNA): TGTGCCAGCAGCCAAGAGTCCGGGACAAGTCGGGTCACTGAAGCTTTCTTT. V and J are TRBV3-1 (or the pseudogene TRBV3-2) and TRBJ1-1; tentative D call: TRBD1 (6 bases). Germline loops: CDR1 LGHDT, CDR2 YNNKEL (reference sequence). The CDR3 has 17 amino acids. V lost 0 bases and J 4 bases, leaving 18 bases between the germline ends.

This clone appeared a few times. This chain links TRBV7-9 with TRBJ1-2, with D maybe TRBD1 (6 bases). The CDR3 length is 13 residues. From germline, CDR1 is SEHNR and CDR2 FQNEAQ (reference sequence). Trimming left V 2 bases short and J 8 bases short, with 12 bases between. CDR3 region: CASSLMGAKGYTF. Written as DNA, the CDR3 is TGTGCCAGCAGCTTAATGGGGGCGAAAGGCTACACCTTC.

This clone has more than one count but fewer than ten. This rearrangement joins TRBV3-1 (or the pseudogene TRBV3-2) to TRBJ1-2; TRBD1 matches 9 bases. The ends lost 6 bases at V and 8 bases at J; junction bases unmatched: 16. Germline CDR1 LGHDT, CDR2 YNNKEL (reference sequence). The CDR3 spans 16 residues. CDR3 nucleotide sequence: TGTGCCAGCAGTCACCAAATCTCGGGACAGGGCAGAGGCTACACCTTC. It translates to CASSHQISGQGRGYTF.

The chain recombines TRBV11-3 with TRBJ2-5; 12 bases align to TRBD2. V shed 1 base and J 4 bases; nucleotides not matched to a gene: 10. Germline loops: CDR1 SGHNT, CDR2 YENEEA. The CDR3 covers 18 residues. The CDR3 protein is CASSLGRLAGAPGETQYF. In DNA, the CDR3 is TGTGCCAGCAGCTTAGGTCGACTAGCGGGGGCCCCTGGAGAGACCCAGTACTTC.

The rearrangement links TRBV4-3 to TRBJ1-2, with 7 bases aligning to TRBD1. The CDR3 is 18 residues long. CDR1 is LGHNA and CDR2 is YSLEER in the germline V gene. The V segment lost 3 bases and the J segment 4 bases; nucleotides outside the gene matches: 17. The CDR3 nucleotides read TGCGCCAGCAGCCAGGGTTACGCACCGGGACAGCAAATCTATGGCTACACCTTC. Protein sequence: CASSQGYAPGQQIYGYTF.

This clone came up a few times. This sequence joins TRBV6-6 and TRBJ1-2, with D possibly being TRBD1 (6 bases). The CDR3 runs to 13 residues. Germline values: CDR1 MNHNY, CDR2 SVGAGI (reference sequence). Trimming left V 5 bases short and J 3 bases short, with 10 bases between. The CDR3 nucleotides read TGTGCCAGCAGTCTGACAGGAGACTATGGCTACACCTTC. As protein: CASSLTGDYGYTF.

This clone was seen only once. The chain has TRBV19 and TRBJ1-5; TRBD1 might be the D (6 bases). V shed 2 bases and J shed 1 base, with 12 bases lying between them. This CDR3 region has 16 residues. CDR1 LNHDA and CDR2 SQIVND come from the germline V gene (reference sequence). The CDR3: CASSITHRDSNQPQHF. The CDR3 region has the DNA TGTGCCAGTAGTATAACTCACAGGGACAGCAATCAGCCCCAGCATTTT.

This chain connects TRBV28 to TRBJ1-2, with TRBD1 as a possible D gene (5 bases). The V end was cut by 8 bases, the J end by 6 bases, with 16 bases between. CDR1 is MDHEN and CDR2 is SYDVKM in the germline V gene. The length of the CDR3 is 13 residues. DNA for the CDR3: TGTGCCAGCGCCCCTGGGGGGATCCATGGCTACACCTTC. This codes for CASAPGGIHGYTF.

In this sample, this clone turned up once. The chain is built from TRBV6-4 and TRBJ2-1; perhaps TRBD2 as D (6 bases). Germline CDR1 reads MRHNA; CDR2 reads SNTAGT. The CDR3 extends over 15 amino acids. The V and J ends lost 2 bases and 8 bases respectively, with 16 bases between them. The CDR3 region is CASSDAERGGDEQFF. The CDR3 nucleotides read TGTGCCAGCAGTGACGCCGAAAGGGGAGGCGATGAGCAGTTCTTC.

The chain is built from TRBV5-1 and TRBJ2-3, with TRBD2 matching over 8 bases. This CDR3 has 15 amino acids. Looked up from germline, CDR1 is SGHRS and CDR2 is YFSETQ. With 0 bases clipped from V and 5 bases from J, the junction kept 5 bases outside the gene matches. Written as DNA, the CDR3 is TGCGCCAGCAGCTTGGGTGGGACTAGGAAAGATACGCAGTATTTT. It specifies CASSLGGTRKDTQYF. Full variable domain (missing parts from reference TRBV5-1 and TRBJ2-3): KAGVTQTPRYLIKTRGQQVTLSCSPISGHRSVSWYQQTPGQGLQFLFEYFSETQRNKGNFPGRFSGRQFSNSRSEMNVSTLELGDSALYLCASSLGGTRKDTQYFGPGTRLTVL.

This clone was seen only a few times. V and J are TRBV7-2 and TRBJ1-5; D possibly corresponds to TRBD1 (6 bases). V shed 1 base and J shed 0 bases, with 16 bases lying between them. Germline CDR1 and CDR2: SGHTA and FQGNSA. The CDR3 is 18 amino acids. CDR3 nucleotides: TGTGCCAGCAGCTTAGTTGGTGGTCAGGGGAATAGCAATCAGCCCCAGCATTTT. Its translation: CASSLVGGQGNSNQPQHF.

V usage is TRBV27 and J usage is TRBJ2-7, with 7 bases identical to TRBD2. CDR3 length equals 15 residues. V lost 3 bases and J lost 3; bases outside the gene matches: 8. Germline CDR1 MNHEY, CDR2 SMNVEV (reference sequence). CDR3 bases: TGTGCCAGCAGTTTTGTTGAAGCGGGGTTCTACGAGCAGTACTTC. It specifies CASSFVEAGFYEQYF.

The genes are TRBV9 and TRBJ1-1; D remains unclear. Germline values: CDR1 SGDLS, CDR2 YYNGEE. V lost 4 bases to trimming and J lost 5 bases, with 12 bases between them. The CDR3 is 13 residues long. This CDR3 reads CASSLFPRTEAFF. CDR3 in DNA: TGTGCCAGCAGCCTTTTCCCGAGGACTGAAGCTTTCTTT.

V usage is TRBV29-1 and J usage is TRBJ1-2; D uncertain. The CDR3 is made up of 12 amino acids. Looked up from germline, CDR1 is SQVTM and CDR2 is ANQGSEA. The V gene lost 1 base and the J gene lost 8 bases, with 11 bases spanning the gap. The DNA of the CDR3 is TGCAGCGTTGAAGTGCGTCATCGCGGCTACACCTTC. Translating it yields CSVEVRHRGYTF.

This rearrangement joins TRBV18 to TRBJ2-1, with TRBD2 identical over 7 bases. From germline, CDR1 is KGHSH and CDR2 LQKENI. The CDR3 is 16 residues long. With V trimmed by 4 bases and J by 1 base, 7 bases remained unmatched. The CDR3 sequence: CASSLDPGLSYNEQFF. DNA for the CDR3: TGTGCCAGCTCACTAGATCCGGGACTATCCTACAATGAGCAGTTCTTC.

This rearrangement joins TRBV28 to TRBJ1-2; D not resolved. The length of the CDR3 is 15 residues. Trimming cost V 7 bases and J 1 base, with 16 bases left between them. Germline CDR1 MDHEN, CDR2 SYDVKM. CDR3 amino acids: CASTSTGRDNYGYTF. The CDR3 nucleotides are TGTGCCAGCACCTCGACCGGACGGGATAACTATGGCTACACCTTC.

This clone was observed a handful of times. This sequence joins TRBV9 and TRBJ1-2; TRBD1 might be the D (6 bases). This CDR3 spans 13 amino acids. V was trimmed by 4 bases and J by 6 bases, leaving 13 bases between them. Germline assignment: CDR1 SGDLS and CDR2 YYNGEE. CDR3 loop: CASSTHTGNGYTF. The CDR3 nucleotides are TGTGCCAGCAGCACACATACAGGGAATGGCTACACCTTC.

This rearrangement joins TRBV11-2 to TRBJ1-2; D remains ambiguous. The CDR3 has 13 residues. Per the germline V gene, CDR1 is SGHAT and CDR2 is FQNNGV. V was shortened by 0 bases and J by 8 bases, with 10 bases between the two germline ends. The CDR3 DNA follows: TGTGCCAGCAGCTTAGAGGCGGGAGGAGGCTACACCTTC. Its translation is CASSLEAGGGYTF. The variable domain in full, with the rest retrieved from reference TRBV11-2 and TRBJ1-2, is EAGVAQSPRYKIIEKRQSVAFWCNPISGHATLYWYQQILGQGPKLLIQFQNNGVVDDSQLPKDRFSAERLKGVDSTLKIQPAKLEDSAVYLCASSLEAGGGYTFGSGTRLTVV.

The chain recombines TRBV11-3 with TRBJ2-5; D not resolved. With 4 bases removed from V and 1 base from J, the gap between germline ends came to 7 bases. The CDR3 loop spans 13 amino acids. Germline values: CDR1 SGHNT, CDR2 YENEEA. This CDR3 is CASSSRLQETQYF. In nucleotides, the CDR3 is TGTGCCAGCAGCTCCAGACTCCAAGAGACCCAGTACTTC. The full variable domain, its missing parts supplied by reference TRBV11-3 and TRBJ2-5, is EAGVVQSPRYKIIEKKQPVAFWCNPISGHNTLYWYLQNLGQGPELLIRYENEEAVDDSQLPKDRFSAERLKGVDSTLKIQPAELGDSAVYLCASSSRLQETQYFGPGTRLLVL.

The CDR3 loop reads CSASWPGQGPQETQYF. For the CDR3, the DNA is TGCAGTGCTAGTTGGCCGGGACAGGGTCCTCAAGAGACCCAGTACTTC. The genes are TRBV20-1 and TRBJ2-5, with 9 bases identical to TRBD1. The germline gives CDR1 DFQATT, CDR2 SNEGSKA (reference sequence). Trimming cost V 3 bases and J 2 bases; bases outside gene matches: 10. The CDR3 extends over 16 amino acids.

Only a few counts were recorded for this clone. This sequence joins TRBV21-1 and TRBJ1-3. TRBV21-1 is assigned pseudogene status. CDR3 length: 14 amino acids. CDR3 in amino acids: CASSLTGIGNTIYF. CDR3 nucleotides: TGTGCCAGCAGCCTCACGGGGATCGGAAACACCATATATTTT.

This clone appeared once. The chain combines TRBV16 with TRBJ1-5; no clear D. From germline, CDR1 is KGHSY and CDR2 FQNENV. V lost 1 base and J 5 bases, leaving 9 bases between the germline ends. This CDR3 contains 14 residues. CDR3 sequence: CASSQLGDHQPQHF. CDR3 DNA sequence: TGTGCCAGCAGCCAATTGGGAGACCATCAGCCCCAGCATTTT.

The chain links TRBV2 to TRBJ2-2, with 13 bases lining up with TRBD2. CDR3 length: 19 residues. Germline CDR1 is SNHLY and CDR2 is FYNNEI. V gave up 1 base and J gave up 7 bases; unmatched junction bases: 12. In nucleotides, the CDR3 is TGTGCCAGCAGTGAAGAGATCGGGACTAGCGGGGCCCAAATCGGGGAGCTGTTTTTT. The encoded protein is CASSEEIGTSGAQIGELFF.

The CDR3 DNA follows: TGTGCCAGCCATAAGGCGGGGGTTACTAATGAGCAGTTCTTC. Translation gives CASHKAGVTNEQFF. The chain combines TRBV6-5 with TRBJ2-1; 7 positions agree with TRBD2. V lost 8 bases to trimming and J lost 7 bases; unmatched junction nucleotides: 11. The germline V gene has CDR1 MNHEY and CDR2 SVGAGI. CDR3 length: 14 residues.

The chain recombines TRBV12-5 with TRBJ2-5, with 9 nucleotides matching TRBD1. Germline lookup yields CDR1 LGHNT and CDR2 FRNRAP. Germline trimming cut 5 bases from V and 4 bases from J; bases unmatched to any gene: 14. The CDR3 consists of 17 residues. For the CDR3, the DNA is TGTGCTAGTGGTCTCCACTTAGGGACAGGGCTAGGAGAGACCCAGTACTTC. It encodes CASGLHLGTGLGETQYF. Using reference TRBV12-5 and TRBJ2-5 for the parts outside the CDR3, the full variable domain is DARVTQTPRHKVTEMGQEVTMRCQPILGHNTVFWYRQTMMQGLELLAYFRNRAPLDDSGMPKDRFSAEMPDATLATLKIQPSEPRDSAVYFCASGLHLGTGLGETQYFGPGTRLLVL.